Listed below are T cell receptor beta chains from one sample, sequenced in a study of identical twins. TCRdb reanalysed the 5' RACE reads using MiXCR and keeps one entry per CDR3 protein. The table has more than 650,000 distinct CDR3 sequences, 5.5% to 6.5% seen once. The sequenced sample was naive T cells sorted from blood. The receptors derive from a man in his late teens or twenties in good health. Both conserved end residues are part of each CDR3. D genes are given only for firm matches. Only some rows state a clone size, as once, few, many or a class for expanded clones.

CASSLGAGDYEQYF	TGCGCCAGCAGCTTGGGGGCGGGAGACTACGAGCAGTACTTC	many	TRBD2	14	TRBJ2-7	TRBV5-1
CASMDLEGAAHEQFF	TGTGCCAGCATGGATTTGGAGGGGGCTGCCCATGAGCAGTTCTTC	few	NA	15	TRBJ2-1	TRBV6-2/TRBV6-3
CSVVVSGLGTNEKLFF	TGCAGCGTTGTGGTTTCGGGCCTTGGAACTAATGAAAAACTGTTTTTT	many	NA	16	TRBJ1-4	TRBV29-1
CASSLASDTYNEQFF	TGCGCCAGCAGCTTGGCTAGCGACACCTACAATGAGCAGTTCTTC	NA	NA	15	TRBJ2-1	TRBV5-1
CASTIDGRNTIYF	TGTGCCAGCACCATAGACGGACGAAACACCATATATTTT	many	NA	13	TRBJ1-3	TRBV12-3/TRBV12-4
CASSQYSHFSYEQYF	TGTGCCAGCAGCCAGTACAGTCACTTTTCCTACGAGCAGTACTTC	NA	NA	15	TRBJ2-7	TRBV4-2
CASSQDQTPNTGELFF	TGCGCCAGCAGCCAAGACCAGACACCTAACACCGGGGAGCTGTTTTTT	NA	NA	16	TRBJ2-2	TRBV4-3
CASSQGLAGVAGANVLTF	TGCGCCAGCAGCCAGGGACTAGCGGGAGTGGCTGGGGCCAACGTCCTGACTTTC	NA	TRBD2	18	TRBJ2-6	TRBV5-1
CASRGGLVSIQYF	TGTGCCAGCAGAGGAGGACTGGTTTCCATTCAGTACTTC	NA	NA	13	TRBJ2-4	TRBV6-1
CASSQAPGGAYGANVLTF	TGCGCCAGCAGCCAAGCCCCAGGGGGCGCGTATGGGGCCAACGTCCTGACTTTC	few	TRBD1	18	TRBJ2-6	TRBV4-1
CASNLSGSGAQFF	TGTGCCAGCAACCTTAGCGGGAGTGGGGCGCAGTTCTTC	NA	TRBD2	13	TRBJ2-1	TRBV7-2
CASRVDNTGELFF	TGTGCCAGCAGGGTGGACAACACCGGGGAGCTGTTTTTT	NA	NA	13	TRBJ2-2	TRBV12-3/TRBV12-4
CAISESVRGQGETQYF	TGTGCCATCAGTGAGTCGGTCAGGGGGCAAGGAGAGACCCAGTACTTC	few	TRBD1	16	TRBJ2-5	TRBV10-3
CAISGSSYMAGYTF	TGTGCCATCAGTGGTTCTAGTTATATGGCTGGCTACACCTTC	many	NA	14	TRBJ1-2	TRBV10-3
CSGKTSGTSTDTQYF	TGCAGCGGCAAGACTAGCGGGACTAGCACAGATACGCAGTATTTT	many	TRBD2	15	TRBJ2-3	TRBV29-1
CATSDMTSGKTDTQYF	TGTGCCACCAGTGATATGACTAGCGGGAAAACAGATACGCAGTATTTT	few	TRBD2	16	TRBJ2-3	TRBV24-1
CSVVTGPNYGYTF	TGCAGCGTTGTAACAGGACCTAACTATGGCTACACCTTC	many	NA	13	TRBJ1-2	TRBV29-1
CASSPGQGQTGELFF	TGCGCCAGCAGCCCAGGACAGGGCCAAACCGGGGAGCTGTTTTTT	NA	TRBD1	15	TRBJ2-2	TRBV5-1
CASSSPILTGIAKNIQYF	TGTGCCAGCAGCTCGCCGATCTTGACAGGGATAGCCAAAAACATTCAGTACTTC	NA	TRBD1	18	TRBJ2-4	TRBV5-5
CASSLRTSGSGDLTDTQYF	TGTGCCAGCAGCTTAAGAACTAGCGGGAGTGGGGATTTGACAGATACGCAGTATTTT	many	TRBD2	19	TRBJ2-3	TRBV11-2
CSANPPADPPVGSYNEQFF	TGCAGTGCCAATCCCCCAGCGGATCCGCCGGTGGGGTCCTACAATGAGCAGTTCTTC	NA	NA	19	TRBJ2-1	TRBV20-1
CATSEKVDEQFF	TGTGCCACCAGTGAAAAAGTGGATGAGCAGTTCTTC	many	NA	12	TRBJ2-1	TRBV24-1
CASSHGSGRASKNIQYF	TGTGCCAGCAGCCATGGGTCCGGGAGGGCCTCCAAAAACATTCAGTACTTC	many	TRBD2	17	TRBJ2-4	TRBV4-2
CASSVGQGGHETQYF	TGTGCCAGCAGCGTCGGACAGGGAGGGCACGAGACCCAGTACTTC	NA	NA	15	TRBJ2-5	TRBV7-2
CASSSKGGHNEQFF	TGCGCCAGCAGCTCAAAGGGGGGGCACAATGAGCAGTTCTTC	many	NA	14	TRBJ2-1	TRBV5-1
CASSSGGMTNEKLFF	TGCGCCAGCAGCTCTGGGGGTATGACTAATGAAAAACTGTTTTTT	many	NA	15	TRBJ1-4	TRBV5-1
CASSYLTSGTGELFF	TGTGCCAGCAGTTACTTAACTAGCGGAACCGGGGAGCTGTTTTTT	NA	TRBD2	15	TRBJ2-2	TRBV6-2/TRBV6-3
CASSWKTGVVNTGELFF	TGCGCCAGCAGCTGGAAGACAGGGGTGGTTAACACCGGGGAGCTGTTTTTT	many	TRBD1	17	TRBJ2-2	TRBV5-1
CSARGRLSYNEQFF	TGCAGTGCCCGGGGAAGGTTGTCCTACAATGAGCAGTTCTTC	many	NA	14	TRBJ2-1	TRBV20-1
CATSDHQGGDTEAFF	TGTGCCACCAGTGACCACCAAGGCGGGGACACTGAAGCTTTCTTT	many	NA	15	TRBJ1-1	TRBV24-1
CAGSPRTSGTDTQYF	TGCGCCGGATCCCCTCGAACGAGCGGCACAGATACGCAGTATTTT	many	NA	15	TRBJ2-3	TRBV5-1
CASSFDRGNNQPQHF	TGTGCCAGCAGCTTTGACAGGGGGAACAATCAGCCCCAGCATTTT	few	TRBD1	15	TRBJ1-5	TRBV7-2
CASSDRQGRGQPQHF	TGTGCCAGCAGCGATCGACAGGGTCGGGGTCAGCCCCAGCATTTT	many	TRBD1	15	TRBJ1-5	TRBV7-9